These 23 T cell receptor beta chains came from one sample sequenced in a study of CD8+ T cells in alopecia areata. cDNA prepared by RNA extraction and subsequent reverse transcription served as the template for sequencing. Sequenced by immunoSEQ multiplex PCR; TCRdb stores in-frame clones only, minus some. Of 100,000 to 120,000 clones in the sample, 50% to 65% were seen once. As for treatment: oral pan-JAK inhibitor, 5-10 mg twice daily. This sample comprised CD4+ T cells sorted from blood, obtained at week 24, from a patient treated with tofacitinib. Source of these receptors: a human donor with alopecia areata.

This chain connects TRBV6-5 to TRBJ1-3, with D possibly matching TRBD1 (5 bases). The CDR3 runs to 14 residues. V lost 5 bases to trimming and J lost 3 bases, with 11 bases between them. Looked up from germline, CDR1 is MNHEY and CDR2 is SVGAGI. As DNA, the CDR3 is TGTGCCAGCAGTCGCGGGGGAGGTGGAAACACCATATATTTT. Translation: CASSRGGGGNTIYF.

CDR3 sequence reads: CAWRTRGPAYGYTF. The CDR3 nucleotides are TGTGCCTGGAGGACCAGGGGACCCGCCTATGGCTACACCTTC. The gene calls are TRBV30 and TRBJ1-2; possible D gene TRBD1, 6 bases. There are 14 residues in the CDR3. V was clipped by 3 bases and J by 4 bases, with 15 bases between them. Germline lookup yields CDR1 GTSNPN and CDR2 SVGIG (reference sequence).

The chain uses TRBV9 and TRBJ2-6; D not certain. This CDR3 region has 14 residues. Trimming took off 7 bases at V and 0 bases at J, with 8 bases between the two ends. The germline V gene has CDR1 SGDLS and CDR2 YYNGEE. The CDR3, as DNA: TGTGCCAGCGGACGTAGCTCTGGGGCCAACGTCCTGACTTTC. Translation: CASGRSSGANVLTF.

This clone was picked up a small number of times. The chain carries TRBV10-3 and TRBJ2-1, with TRBD2 as a possible D gene (6 bases). The CDR3 sequence is 18 residues long. Germline V gene lookup returns CDR1 ENHRY and CDR2 SYGVKD. V lost 6 bases and J 7 bases, leaving 28 bases between the germline ends. The CDR3 spells CAISDQRRLRVGGNEQFF. The CDR3 nucleotides read TGTGCCATCAGCGACCAAAGGAGACTCCGGGTTGGAGGGAATGAGCAGTTCTTC.

This clone was counted once. The CDR3: CASSPEIGRSPLHF. The CDR3 DNA sequence: TGTGCCAGCAGCCCGGAGATAGGTCGCTCACCCCTCCACTTT. The rearrangement joins TRBV6-5 to TRBJ1-6; D uncertain. Germline V CDR1 and CDR2: MNHEY, SVGAGI. Trimming removed 6 bases from V and 10 bases from J, with 16 bases in between. The CDR3 spans 14 residues.

Comment on this clone: Other DNA variants within this sample encode the same CDR3. The chain's CDR3 is CASSQTGQGYGYTF. The CDR3 DNA reads as TGTGCCAGCAGCCAAACGGGACAGGGGTATGGCTACACCTTC. V gene TRBV14 combines with J gene TRBJ1-2, with TRBD1 matching over 10 bases. Germline lookup yields CDR1 SGHDN and CDR2 FVKESK. V dropped 2 bases and J dropped 5; count of bases not matched to a gene: 2. This CDR3 region has 14 residues.

The chain combines TRBV15 with TRBJ2-4; TRBD1 agrees at 8 bases. The trim removed 6 bases at V and 9 bases at J, leaving 13 bases unmatched. Germline-derived CDR1 and CDR2 are LNHNV and YYDKDF (reference sequence). The CDR3 contains 15 residues. The CDR3 nucleotides are TGTGCCACCAGTGATGGCACAGGGGGTTCGAGCATTCAGTACTTC. It encodes CATSDGTGGSSIQYF.

The sample holds a few counts of this clone. V usage is TRBV4-3 and J usage is TRBJ2-3; D is perhaps TRBD1 or TRBD2 (6 bases each). V was shortened by 0 bases and J by 6 bases, with 13 bases between the two germline ends. Germline V lookup: CDR1 LGHNA, CDR2 YSLEER. The length of the CDR3 is 15 residues. The CDR3 DNA reads TGCGCCAGCAGCCAAGAGGGAACAGGGAGGGATACGCAGTATTTT. Translated: CASSQEGTGRDTQYF.

This clone was detected only a few times. DNA of the CDR3: TGTGCCAGTAGACCTGCGGGGGGCAACACTGAAGCTTTCTTT. Translated: CASRPAGGNTEAFF. The chain is built from TRBV19 and TRBJ1-1; D might be TRBD1 (6 bases). The CDR3 is 14 amino acids. Germline CDR1 reads LNHDA; CDR2 reads SQIVND (reference sequence). V lost 6 bases and J 2 bases, leaving 13 bases between the germline ends.

The chain combines TRBV30 with TRBJ1-1, with 8 nucleotides matching TRBD1. There are 15 residues in the CDR3. Germline CDR1 GTSNPN, CDR2 SVGIG (reference sequence). The junction had 11 bases not matched to a gene; V was cut back by 5 bases and J by 3 bases. CDR3 loop: CAWGGQEKVYTEAFF. The CDR3 nucleotides are TGTGCCTGGGGGGGACAGGAGAAGGTCTACACTGAAGCTTTCTTT.

The chain carries TRBV5-1 and TRBJ2-1, with D maybe TRBD2 (5 bases). The CDR3 runs 14 residues. Germline V gene lookup returns CDR1 SGHRS and CDR2 YFSETQ. V gave up 0 bases and J gave up 7 bases, with 11 bases separating them. Here the CDR3 DNA reads TGCGCCAGCAGCTTGGGGGCATGGGAGAATGAGCAGTTCTTC. Translating gives CASSLGAWENEQFF.

The rearrangement joins TRBV6-5 to TRBJ1-6, with D unresolved. CDR1 and CDR2 (germline): MNHEY, SVGAGI. V lost 0 bases to trimming and J lost 6 bases, with 3 bases between them. The CDR3 consists of 13 residues. The CDR3 sequence is CASSYSGNSPLHF. CDR3 DNA sequence: TGTGCCAGCAGTTACTCTGGTAATTCACCCCTCCACTTT.

The chain recombines TRBV6-6 with TRBJ1-5, with D possibly matching TRBD1 (5 bases). Trimming shortened V by 8 bases and J by 6 bases, and 23 bases separated the two germline ends. There are 16 residues in the CDR3. Looked up from germline, CDR1 is MNHNY and CDR2 is SVGAGI (reference sequence). The chain's CDR3 is CASLPTEGWIFQPQHF. In nucleotides, the CDR3 is TGTGCCAGCCTTCCCACCGAGGGGTGGATTTTTCAGCCCCAGCATTTT.

The V call is TRBV29-1, the J call TRBJ1-2; 8 nucleotides agree with TRBD1. This CDR3 contains 13 residues. J lost 4 bases, V lost 3 bases, and 4 bases had no gene match. Germline CDR1 is SQVTM and CDR2 is ANQGSEA. CDR3 sequence: CSVEGTGGYGYTF. The CDR3 coding sequence is TGCAGCGTTGAGGGAACAGGGGGCTATGGCTACACCTTC.

The gene calls are TRBV5-1 and TRBJ2-7, with D unresolved. The V end lost 6 bases, the J end lost 9 bases, and 10 bases lay between the germline ends. The CDR3 sequence is 10 residues long. CDR1 and CDR2 (germline): SGHRS, YFSETQ. CDR3: CASTRTWQYF. CDR3 sequence (DNA): TGCGCCAGCACCCGGACGTGGCAGTACTTC.

This chain connects TRBV30 to TRBJ1-1, with D possibly TRBD1 on 5 matching bases. V lost 4 bases, J lost 1 base, and 13 bases lay in between. The CDR3 is 14 amino acids. Germline loops: CDR1 GTSNPN, CDR2 SVGIG (reference sequence). CDR3 DNA sequence: TGTGCCTGGAACCTGGGACTGTGGAACACTGAAGCTTTCTTT. Protein sequence: CAWNLGLWNTEAFF.

The chain has TRBV30 and TRBJ2-7, with 8 bases identical to TRBD1. J was trimmed by 1 base and V by 5 bases; bases with no gene match: 4. The CDR3 has 13 amino acids. Germline V gene data show CDR1 as GTSNPN and CDR2 as SVGIG (reference sequence). The chain's CDR3 is CAWDRGTSYEQYF. The DNA for the CDR3 is TGTGCCTGGGACAGGGGTACTTCCTACGAGCAGTACTTC.

The chain employs TRBV5-1 and TRBJ2-7; D is possibly TRBD1 (6 bases). V was cut by 5 bases and J by 2 bases, with 14 bases left in between. The CDR3 extends over 14 amino acids. Germline lookup yields CDR1 SGHRS and CDR2 YFSETQ. DNA of the CDR3: TGCGCCAGCAGATTTAGGACAGCAACCTACGAGCAGTACTTC. Residues: CASRFRTATYEQYF. Full variable domain (missing parts from reference TRBV5-1 and TRBJ2-7): KAGVTQTPRYLIKTRGQQVTLSCSPISGHRSVSWYQQTPGQGLQFLFEYFSETQRNKGNFPGRFSGRQFSNSRSEMNVSTLELGDSALYLCASRFRTATYEQYFGPGTRLTVT.

This clone was observed a few times. V gene TRBV6-5 combines with J gene TRBJ1-1; D remains unclear. The germline V and J ends were trimmed by 2 bases and 0 bases, with 4 bases remaining between them. There are 13 residues in the CDR3. From germline, CDR1 is MNHEY and CDR2 SVGAGI. CDR3 nucleotide sequence: TGTGCCAGCAGTTACCGATTGAACACTGAAGCTTTCTTT. This codes for CASSYRLNTEAFF.

The rearrangement links TRBV6-6 to TRBJ1-2, with D tentatively TRBD1 (5 bases). The CDR3 sequence is 15 residues long. Germline V gene data show CDR1 as MNHNY and CDR2 as SVGAGI (reference sequence). With 2 bases removed from V and 2 bases from J, the gap between germline ends came to 12 bases. In DNA, the CDR3 is TGTGCCAGCAGTTACCCCTCGGGGGTAAACTATGGCTACACCTTC. It yields the protein CASSYPSGVNYGYTF.

CDR3 nucleotide sequence: TGCGCCAGCAGCCCTGGACTAGCCTATTTACAAGAGACCCAGTACTTC. It translates to CASSPGLAYLQETQYF. The chain employs TRBV5-1 and TRBJ2-5; TRBD2 agrees at 8 bases. Unmatched junction bases numbered 10, after V lost 4 bases and J lost 2 bases. The CDR3 totals 16 residues. Germline values: CDR1 SGHRS, CDR2 YFSETQ.

This chain connects TRBV2 to TRBJ1-4; no clear D. Germline CDR1 and CDR2: SNHLY and FYNNEI. Trimming stripped 10 bases from V and 5 bases from J, with 14 bases between. The CDR3 extends over 13 amino acids. CDR3 amino acids: CATRRDPNEKLFF. CDR3 bases: TGTGCCACCCGACGAGACCCCAATGAAAAACTGTTTTTT.

The genes are TRBV7-9 and TRBJ2-5; 8 bases are shared with TRBD2. The CDR3 extends over 17 amino acids. Germline assignment: CDR1 SEHNR and CDR2 FQNEAQ (reference sequence). The junction had 14 bases not matched to a gene; V was cut back by 7 bases and J by 1 base. Here the CDR3 DNA reads TGTGCCAGCACCCATCGGGGGGGGCTTCAGTCCCAAGAGACCCAGTACTTC. Encoded protein: CASTHRGGLQSQETQYF.